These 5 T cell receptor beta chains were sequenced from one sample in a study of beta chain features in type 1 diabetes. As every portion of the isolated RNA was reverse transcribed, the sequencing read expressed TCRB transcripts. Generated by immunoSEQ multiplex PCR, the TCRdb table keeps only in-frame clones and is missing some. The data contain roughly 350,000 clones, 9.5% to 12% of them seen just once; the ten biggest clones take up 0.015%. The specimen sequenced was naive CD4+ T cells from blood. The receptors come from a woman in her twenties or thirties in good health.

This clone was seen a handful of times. The CDR3 is CASSERLAGSSSYNEQFF. CDR3 bases: TGTGCCAGCAGTGAACGGCTAGCGGGAAGCAGCTCCTACAATGAGCAGTTCTTC. This rearrangement joins TRBV2 to TRBJ2-1, with TRBD2 matching over 9 bases. J was trimmed by 0 bases and V by 2 bases; bases with no gene match: 8. CDR3 size: 18 residues. CDR1 is SNHLY and CDR2 is FYNNEI in the germline V gene.

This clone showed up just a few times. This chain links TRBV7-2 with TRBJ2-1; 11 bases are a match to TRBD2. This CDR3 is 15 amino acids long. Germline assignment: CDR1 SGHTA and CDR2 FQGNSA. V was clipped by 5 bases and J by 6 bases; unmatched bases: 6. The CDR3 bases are TGTGCCAGCAGCCGAACTAGCGGGAGCGGCAATGAGCAGTTCTTC. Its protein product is CASSRTSGSGNEQFF.

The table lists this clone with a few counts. CDR3 sequence (DNA): TGTGCCAGCAGTCACCCTAGCGGCAGCACAGATACGCAGTATTTT. This gives the protein CASSHPSGSTDTQYF. The gene calls are TRBV21-1 and TRBJ2-3; TRBD2 is the table's D call and was not checked against the DNA. TRBV21-1 is labeled a pseudogene. This CDR3 has 15 amino acids.

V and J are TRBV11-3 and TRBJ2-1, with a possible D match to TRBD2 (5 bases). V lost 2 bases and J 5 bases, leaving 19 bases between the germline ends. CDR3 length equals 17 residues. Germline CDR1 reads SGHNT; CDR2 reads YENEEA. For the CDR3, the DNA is TGTGCCAGCAGCTTACCACAGCTGGAGGCGATCCACAATGAGCAGTTCTTC. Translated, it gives CASSLPQLEAIHNEQFF.

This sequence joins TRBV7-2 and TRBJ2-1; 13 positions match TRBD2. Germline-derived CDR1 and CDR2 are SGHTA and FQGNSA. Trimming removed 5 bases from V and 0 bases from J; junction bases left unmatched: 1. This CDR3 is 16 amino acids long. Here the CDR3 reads CASSRTSGSSYNEQFF. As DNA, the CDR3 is TGTGCCAGCAGCCGGACTAGCGGGAGCTCCTACAATGAGCAGTTCTTC.